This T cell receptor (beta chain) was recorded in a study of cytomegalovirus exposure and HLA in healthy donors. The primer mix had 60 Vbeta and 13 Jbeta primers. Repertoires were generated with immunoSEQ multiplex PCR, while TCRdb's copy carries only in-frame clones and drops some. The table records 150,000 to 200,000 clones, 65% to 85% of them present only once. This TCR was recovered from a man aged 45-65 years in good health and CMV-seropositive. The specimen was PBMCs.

CDR3 DNA: TGTGCCAGCAGAGAGGACAGGCTGAACACTGAAGCTTTCTTT. The encoded protein is CASREDRLNTEAFF. The V call is TRBV2, the J call TRBJ1-1; 7 bases align to TRBD1. Trimming took 6 bases from V and 0 from J; bases not matched to a gene: 4. The CDR3 runs to 14 residues. From germline, CDR1 is SNHLY and CDR2 FYNNEI.